A single sample is the source of the 30 T cell receptor beta chains below, sequenced in a study of T cell repertoires in cytomegalovirus infection. TCRdb itself ran the reads through MiXCR, one entry per CDR3 protein. The repertoire includes 600,000 to 800,000 distinct CDR3 sequences, roughly 26% of them detected once, and less than 10% sits in the top ten. Sequencing was carried out using CD8+ T cells from PBMCs. These receptors came from a human donor in good health (CMV status not recorded). Some clones in this sample may be carry-over from other donors' samples.

The rearrangement joins TRBV29-1 to TRBJ2-1; TRBD2 matches at 7 bases. Germline CDR1 SQVTM, CDR2 ANQGSEA. The trim removed 5 bases at V and 7 bases at J, leaving 5 bases unmatched. The CDR3 consists of 12 residues. DNA of the CDR3: TGCAGCGTTATGATTAGCGGGAATGAGCAGTTCTTC. Residues: CSVMISGNEQFF.

The rearrangement uses TRBV10-3 and TRBJ2-7, with 7 positions matching TRBD1. With 11 bases clipped from V and 2 bases from J, the junction kept 9 bases outside the gene matches. CDR1 and CDR2 (germline): ENHRY, SYGVKD. CDR3 length: 13 residues. The CDR3 DNA reads TGTGCCTCCATCGGGACAGAGACCTACGAGCAGTACGTC. Its translation is CASIGTETYEQYV.

This clonotype was observed once. V is TRBV29-1 and J is TRBJ1-6, with 7 nucleotides matching TRBD1. Germline trimming cut 4 bases from V and 10 bases from J; bases unmatched to any gene: 4. Per germline, CDR1 SQVTM and CDR2 ANQGSEA. The CDR3 spans 12 residues. DNA for the CDR3: TGCAGCGTTGGAGGGGGCGAATCACCCCTCCACTTT. It encodes CSVGGGESPLHF.

This chain connects TRBV7-6 to TRBJ2-7; 16 nucleotides match TRBD2. This CDR3 region has 17 residues. Looked up from germline, CDR1 is SGHVS and CDR2 is FNYEAQ. The V segment lost 8 bases and the J segment 3 bases; nucleotides outside the gene matches: 10. The CDR3: CASDMGLAGGPIYEQYF. In DNA, the CDR3 is TGTGCCAGCGATATGGGACTAGCGGGGGGGCCGATCTACGAGCAGTACTTC.

This chain joins TRBV28 and TRBJ1-1; D perhaps matches TRBD1 (5 bases). The V gene's germline CDR1 is MDHEN and CDR2 SYDVKM. This CDR3 has 15 residues. V was trimmed by 1 base and J by 3 bases, leaving 12 bases between them. CDR3 loop: CASSLFRDRDTEAFF. The DNA of the CDR3 is TGTGCCAGCAGTTTATTCAGGGATCGGGACACTGAAGCTTTCTTT.

This rearrangement joins TRBV4-1 to TRBJ2-4; D remains unclear. This CDR3 is built from 15 residues. The germline V gene has CDR1 MGHRA and CDR2 YSYEKL. Trimming took 1 base from V and 1 from J, leaving 8 bases between them. CDR3 DNA sequence: TGCGCCAGCAGCCAAGTTCGTGGTGCCAAAAACATTCAGTACTTC. This sequence encodes CASSQVRGAKNIQYF.

This clonotype was observed a handful of times. The rearrangement links TRBV5-6 to TRBJ2-1; 7 nucleotides match TRBD1. Germline V CDR1 and CDR2: SGHDT, YYEEEE. With 3 bases clipped from V and 10 bases from J, the junction kept 10 bases outside the gene matches. CDR3 size: 14 residues. The CDR3 is CASSYRGNHREQFF. As DNA, the CDR3 is TGTGCCAGCAGCTACAGGGGAAATCATCGGGAGCAGTTCTTC.

The rearrangement joins TRBV7-9 to TRBJ2-3; 8 bases are shared with TRBD2. Germline values: CDR1 SEHNR, CDR2 FQNEAQ (reference sequence). This CDR3 spans 15 amino acids. Losses at the gene ends were 2 bases for V and 5 bases for J; bases not matched to a gene: 6. CDR3 amino acids: CASSLLGGAVDTQYF. The DNA for the CDR3 is TGTGCCAGCAGCTTACTCGGGGGGGCCGTAGATACGCAGTATTTT.

Worth noting for this clonotype: The junction shows a germline mismatch at one end, possibly a read error. The chain combines TRBV10-3 with TRBJ2-3, with 10 bases lining up with TRBD2. There are 16 residues in the CDR3. In germline, CDR1 is ENHRY, CDR2 SYGVKD. In DNA, the CDR3 is TGTGCCATCAGGACACTAGCGGGAACTAGCACAAATACGCAGTATTTT. Protein product: CAIRTLAGTSTNTQYF.

This clonotype was detected only a few times. The rearrangement links TRBV28 to TRBJ2-3, with 9 bases matching TRBD1. Unmatched junction bases numbered 9, after V lost 3 bases and J lost 2 bases. CDR3 length equals 17 residues. Per the germline V gene, CDR1 is MDHEN and CDR2 is SYDVKM. Written as DNA, the CDR3 is TGTGCCAGCAGTTTTACGGGCAGGACAGGGGACACAGATACGCAGTATTTT. Its translation is CASSFTGRTGDTDTQYF.

This clonotype was recorded many times. CDR3 region: CASSRTSGGAGDTQYF. In nucleotides, the CDR3 is TGTGCCAGCAGCCGAACTAGCGGGGGGGCCGGGGATACGCAGTATTTT. The gene calls are TRBV7-8 and TRBJ2-3; 13 bases map to TRBD2. From germline, CDR1 is SGHVS and CDR2 FQNEAQ. V gave up 5 bases and J gave up 6 bases; unmatched junction bases: 8. The CDR3 covers 16 residues.

This clonotype turned up a few times. The V call is TRBV10-3, the J call TRBJ2-7; D unclear. The germline V gene encodes CDR1 ENHRY and CDR2 SYGVKD. V was clipped by 5 bases and J by 2 bases, with 13 bases between them. The CDR3 is made up of 14 amino acids. CDR3 nucleotides: TGTGCCATCAGTTTACATACTGCCCCCTACGAGCAGTACGTC. As protein: CAISLHTAPYEQYV.

This clonotype was detected ten times or more. The V and J genes are TRBV7-2 and TRBJ2-5; 8 positions agree with TRBD1. This CDR3 is built from 15 residues. Per the germline V gene, CDR1 is SGHTA and CDR2 is FQGNSA. V gave up 5 bases and J gave up 5 bases; unmatched junction bases: 10. This CDR3 is CASSPRDRLYETQYF. Here the CDR3 DNA reads TGTGCCAGCAGCCCTCGGGACAGGCTGTACGAGACCCAGTACTTC.

The chain recombines TRBV7-9 with TRBJ1-1; the D gene is possibly TRBD1 (6 bases). Trimming took off 5 bases at V and 1 base at J, with 17 bases between the two ends. The CDR3 is made up of 16 amino acids. CDR1 is SEHNR, CDR2 FQNEAQ, per germline (reference sequence). CDR3 sequence reads: CASSPWRDTKNTEAFF. CDR3 DNA sequence: TGTGCCAGCAGCCCTTGGAGGGACACCAAGAACACTGAAGCTTTCTTT.

This clonotype was seen a single time. The J gene is TRBJ2-1, the V gene TRBV28; 8 bases agree with TRBD1. Looked up from germline, CDR1 is MDHEN and CDR2 is SYDVKM. The V segment lost 5 bases and the J segment 6 bases; nucleotides outside the gene matches: 9. The CDR3 runs to 15 residues. Here the CDR3 reads CASSPRTGLFNEQFF. CDR3 DNA sequence: TGTGCCAGCAGTCCTCGGACAGGGCTTTTCAATGAGCAGTTCTTC.

Note on this clonotype: This sequence may be a read error, since a much larger clone differs from it by one base. The V gene is TRBV7-2, the J gene TRBJ2-2, with D uncertain. The CDR3 sequence is 11 residues long. Germline loops: CDR1 SGHTA, CDR2 FQGNSA. The CDR3 region is CVTLRYGELFF. CDR3 nucleotides: TGTGTCACCCTTCGGTACGGGGAGCTGTTTTTT.

Remarks on this clonotype: Being one base from a much bigger clone, this may be a read error. The V call is TRBV6-5, the J call TRBJ2-7, with a possible D match to TRBD2 (6 bases). The length of the CDR3 is 14 residues. CDR1 is MNHEY and CDR2 is SVGAGI in the germline V gene. Between the trimmed V and J ends, which lost 10 bases and 6 bases, there was a span of 22 bases. The CDR3 protein is CANTTRGLAGEQYF. The CDR3 nucleotides are TGTGCCAACACTACCCGGGGACTCGCCGGCGAGCAGTACTTC.

This clonotype was found a few times. This rearrangement joins TRBV6-2 or TRBV6-3 to TRBJ2-1, with a tentative D call TRBD1 (6 bases). V gave up 9 bases and J gave up 2 bases, with 11 bases separating them. The CDR3 contains 13 residues. Per the germline V gene, CDR1 is MNHEY and CDR2 is SVGEGT. The DNA of the CDR3 is TGTGCCAGTAGAAGGGGGACCTACAATGAGCAGTTCTTC. Its protein product is CASRRGTYNEQFF.

The V and J genes are TRBV7-9 and TRBJ2-1; no reliable D call. CDR3 length equals 15 residues. CDR1 is SEHNR, CDR2 FQNEAQ, per germline (reference sequence). V lost 1 base and J 5 bases, leaving 12 bases between the germline ends. The CDR3 bases are TGTGCCAGCAGCTTAGTGGGTTTTGACAACAATGAGCAGTTCTTC. Amino acids: CASSLVGFDNNEQFF.

Points on this clonotype: It may be a read error: a sequence one base away is much more abundant. J is TRBJ1-4 and V is TRBV7-2; perhaps TRBD1 as D (5 bases). Trimming took off 5 bases at V and 13 bases at J, with 17 bases between the two ends. The CDR3 loop spans 13 amino acids. The germline V gene has CDR1 SGHTA and CDR2 FQGNSA. CDR3 in DNA: TGTGCCAGCAGCCCCGGGGGACCGGGAATACTGTTTTTT. Amino acid sequence: CASSPGGPGILFF.

The sample holds many counts of this clonotype. This CDR3 reads CASSPQTGWNTEAFF. CDR3 bases: TGTGCCAGCAGCCCCCAGACAGGGTGGAACACTGAAGCTTTCTTT. The chain combines TRBV7-2 with TRBJ1-1; 7 bases fit TRBD1. J was trimmed by 1 base and V by 5 bases; bases with no gene match: 7. Germline V gene data show CDR1 as SGHTA and CDR2 as FQGNSA. The CDR3 covers 15 residues.

V usage is TRBV29-1 and J usage is TRBJ1-2; maybe TRBD1 (5 bases). V lost 5 bases and J lost 5, with 15 bases in between. The CDR3 is 13 residues long. Per germline, CDR1 SQVTM and CDR2 ANQGSEA. The CDR3 DNA reads as TGCAGCGTTTGGCAGGGCGGTCGGTATGGCTACACCTTC. This codes for CSVWQGGRYGYTF.

This clonotype was picked up a small number of times. V is TRBV2 and J is TRBJ2-7, with D hard to call. The V end lost 11 bases, the J end lost 4 bases, and 18 bases lay between the germline ends. Germline CDR1 SNHLY, CDR2 FYNNEI. The CDR3 totals 13 residues. CDR3 nucleotide sequence: TGTGCCGGCTTGGACCCCACAAGGTACGAGCAGTACTTC. Protein: CAGLDPTRYEQYF.

The chain uses TRBV4-2 and TRBJ2-1; no firm D call. The V end was cut by 0 bases, the J end by 5 bases, with 17 bases between. The CDR3 is 17 residues long. The germline gives CDR1 LGHNA, CDR2 YNFKEQ. CDR3 nucleotide sequence: TGTGCCAGCAGCCAAGATCACTCGTACGCCCCCAACAATGAGCAGTTCTTC. Translation: CASSQDHSYAPNNEQFF.

This rearrangement joins TRBV29-1 to TRBJ2-2, with 8 bases fitting TRBD1. V gave up 4 bases and J gave up 6 bases; unmatched junction bases: 4. The CDR3 has 13 amino acids. The germline V gene encodes CDR1 SQVTM and CDR2 ANQGSEA. The CDR3 region is CSVGTGSPGELFF. CDR3 nucleotides: TGCAGCGTTGGGACAGGGTCGCCCGGGGAGCTGTTTTTT.

The genes are TRBV20-1 and TRBJ1-2; unclear D gene. The CDR3 has 14 amino acids. Per the germline V gene, CDR1 is DFQATT and CDR2 is SNEGSKA (reference sequence). V lost 5 bases and J lost 4, with 17 bases in between. The CDR3 is CSAPSFGRPYGYTF. The CDR3 bases are TGCAGTGCTCCCAGCTTTGGACGGCCCTATGGCTACACCTTC.

This clonotype was found many times. The CDR3 loop is CASSHHGQRYEQYF. In nucleotides, the CDR3 is TGTGCCAGCAGCCACCACGGACAGCGCTACGAGCAGTACTTC. V is TRBV13 and J is TRBJ2-7, with D possibly TRBD1 on 6 matching bases. V dropped 5 bases and J dropped 3 bases, with 14 bases sitting between them. The CDR3 is 14 residues long. Germline CDR1 is PRHDT and CDR2 is FYEKMQ (reference sequence).

CDR3 DNA sequence: TGCGCCAGCAGCTTGTTTAGGACAGGGACTATGAACACTGAAGCTTTCTTT. The encoded protein is CASSLFRTGTMNTEAFF. This chain joins TRBV5-1 and TRBJ1-1; TRBD1 agrees at 8 bases. This CDR3 contains 17 residues. The trim removed 1 base at V and 0 bases at J, leaving 8 bases unmatched. Germline CDR1 is SGHRS and CDR2 is YFSETQ.

This clonotype was counted at least ten times. The chain carries TRBV7-6 and TRBJ2-1, with a possible D match to TRBD1 (5 bases). The CDR3 has 13 amino acids. CDR1 and CDR2 from the germline V gene are SGHVS and FNYEAQ. V was shortened by 5 bases and J by 7 bases, with 12 bases between the two germline ends. This CDR3 reads CASSPTAGNEQFF. CDR3 DNA sequence: TGTGCCAGCAGCCCAACGGCAGGGAATGAGCAGTTCTTC.

This clonotype was counted many times. The CDR3 region has the DNA TGTGCCAGCAGCTTAGAGTTAGTACAGGGGGTGCGAGAGAACATTCAGTACTTC. It encodes CASSLELVQGVRENIQYF. The gene calls are TRBV7-2 and TRBJ2-4; 8 bases line up with TRBD1. The CDR3 runs 18 residues. V trimming: 1 base; J trimming: 7 bases; junction bases outside the gene matches: 15. The germline V gene has CDR1 SGHTA and CDR2 FQGNSA.